This is a list of T cell receptor beta chains from one sample in a study of T cell responses to AZD1222 COVID-19 vaccine. Assay: immunoSEQ multiplex PCR; the TCRdb copy retains only in-frame clones and omits some. Among 85,000 or so clones, 80% to 90% were seen once, and the ten largest hold 5% to 6%. This sample comprised peripheral blood, obtained on day 0 of AZD1222 vaccination. Receptors originate from an adult in good health. Each CDR3 is given with its conserved first and last residue. The D gene is left open where the match is weak. A row's size may be missing; if present it is once, few, many or a size class.

V gene	clone size	D gene	J gene	CDR3 protein	CDR3 DNA
TRBV19	once	TRBD2	TRBJ2-7	CASSIASGGHGYEQYF	TGTGCCAGTAGTATTGCTAGCGGGGGCCACGGGTACGAGCAGTACTTC
TRBV5-1	-	TRBD2	TRBJ2-2	CASSRPTSGNSRGELFF	TGCGCCAGCAGTCGCCCGACTAGCGGGAACTCGAGGGGGGAGCTGTTTTTT
TRBV5-5	once	-	TRBJ1-3	CASTLATQYSGNTIYF	TGTGCCAGCACCCTCGCCACCCAGTATTCTGGAAACACCATATATTTT
TRBV7-9	-	TRBD1	TRBJ2-5	CASSDGQGYETQYF	TGTGCCAGCAGCGACGGACAGGGATACGAGACCCAGTACTTC
TRBV12-1	-	-	TRBJ1-2	CASSQPGPRGYTF	TGTGCCAGCAGCCAACCGGGACCTCGGGGCTACACCTTC
TRBV4-1	-	-	TRBJ2-2	CASREILKLKSGPLFF	TGCGCCAGCAGGGAAATTTTGAAATTGAAGAGCGGGCCGCTGTTTTTT
TRBV19	-	TRBD1	TRBJ2-7	CASSIKTGVASYEQYF	TGTGCCAGTAGTATAAAGACAGGGGTCGCTTCCTACGAGCAGTACTTC
TRBV20-1	-	-	TRBJ2-3	CSASKGGGTDTQYF	TGCAGTGCTAGTAAGGGGGGGGGCACAGATACGCAGTATTTT
TRBV1	-	-	TRBJ2-1	CTSSQVGLDSSYNEQFF	TGCACCAGCAGCCAAGTAGGGTTGGATAGCTCCTACAATGAGCAGTTCTTC
TRBV27	-	-	TRBJ1-6	CASSFSGWNSPLHF	TGTGCCAGCAGTTTTTCTGGGTGGAATTCACCCCTCCACTTT
TRBV7-3	-	-	TRBJ1-2	CASSLTGTGGYTF	TGTGCCAGCAGCTTAACGGGGACCGGTGGCTACACCTTC
TRBV6-5	few	-	TRBJ1-2	CASALNRDAAYGYTF	TGTGCCAGCGCCCTAAATCGGGACGCAGCTTATGGCTACACCTTC